These 10 T cell receptor beta chains originate from one sample sequenced in a study of post-analysis software for immune sequencing data. The study's findings and limits: The five TRBV segments detected at higher frequency in patients than in controls included TRBV5-6, TRBV5-1 and TRBV20-1.

These TCRs' antigens remain unknown. TCR beta libraries were prepared from cDNA with unique molecular identifiers. TCRdb itself ran the PCR reads through MiXCR, one entry per CDR3 protein. Of 600,000 to 700,000 distinct CDR3 sequences detected, over 45% appear once; the ten largest clones hold about 10%. Source material: blood. The receptors originated from a girl aged 2-10 years with multiple sclerosis.

The chain joins TRBV6-2 or TRBV6-3 to TRBJ2-5; D is perhaps TRBD1 or TRBD2 (5 bases each). The J call may be mistaken, given a closer DNA end match to TRBJ2-7. Per the germline V gene, CDR1 is MNHEY and CDR2 is SVGEGT. The CDR3 sequence is 15 residues long. CDR3 residues: CASRSGHSGRYEQYF. The DNA of the CDR3 is TGTGCCAGCAGAAGCGGACATTCGGGCCGCTACGAGCAGTACTTC.

This clonotype was counted once. The genes are TRBV7-2 and TRBJ2-4; no definite D call. The tail of the sequence fits TRBJ2-7 better, so the J call may be wrong. The length of the CDR3 is 13 residues. Germline CDR1 and CDR2: SGHTA and FQGNSA. In nucleotides, the CDR3 is TGTGCCAGCAGCCCCGGTTTTCCCCACGAGCAGTACTTC. Translation: CASSPGFPHEQYF.

The chain employs TRBV11-1 and TRBJ1-2; 9 bases line up with TRBD1. CDR1 and CDR2 (germline): SGHAT, FQDESV (reference sequence). J lost 10 bases, V lost 5 bases, and 14 bases had no gene match. The CDR3 totals 15 residues. CDR3 in amino acids: CASSLSEAGQGLYTF. CDR3 nucleotide sequence: TGTGCCAGCAGCCTATCGGAAGCGGGACAGGGACTCTACACCTTC.

This clonotype has a single count. The DNA for the CDR3 is TGCAGTGCCATCCTCCCCCGTGACTACCGCACAGATACGCAGTATTTT. Its protein is CSAILPRDYRTDTQYF. V usage is TRBV20-1 and J usage is TRBJ2-3; a possible D gene is TRBD2 (5 bases). The CDR3 extends over 16 amino acids. Trimming pared 6 bases from V and 1 base from J, leaving 20 bases between. CDR1 and CDR2 from the germline V gene are DFQATT and SNEGSKA (reference sequence).

The J gene is TRBJ1-5, the V gene TRBV6-6; the D is unclear. The CDR3 contains 14 residues. Germline CDR1 is MNHNY and CDR2 is SVGAGI (reference sequence). V lost 7 bases to trimming and J lost 0 bases, with 10 bases between them. Here the CDR3 reads CASTKSDSNQPQHF. DNA of the CDR3: TGTGCCAGCACCAAATCGGATAGCAATCAGCCCCAGCATTTT.

This chain connects TRBV7-2 to TRBJ2-3; TRBD2 agrees at 7 bases. Germline V gene lookup returns CDR1 SGHTA and CDR2 FQGNSA. This CDR3 has 15 residues. The J segment lost 6 bases and the V segment lost 5 bases, leaving 11 bases of the junction unmatched. CDR3 region: CASSAQAWGGDTQYF. In DNA, the CDR3 is TGTGCCAGCAGCGCCCAGGCGTGGGGGGGGGATACGCAGTATTTT.

The rearrangement uses TRBV4-2 and TRBJ2-5; 14 bases are shared with TRBD2. CDR3 length: 21 amino acids. Germline CDR1 and CDR2: LGHNA and YNFKEQ. Trimming at V came to 0 bases and at J to 3 bases, leaving 15 bases not matched to a gene. CDR3 DNA: TGTGCCAGCAGCCAAGAGGCTTATACCGGACTAGCGGGAGGCGGGGAAGAGACCCAGTACTTC. Translating it yields CASSQEAYTGLAGGGEETQYF.

This clonotype has more than one count but fewer than ten. This chain links TRBV4-3 with TRBJ1-2, with no clear D. V was cut by 0 bases and J by 0 bases, with 8 bases left in between. The CDR3 length is 15 residues. In germline, CDR1 is LGHNA, CDR2 YSLEER. Written as DNA, the CDR3 is TGCGCCAGCAGCCAAGATGACGGACCTAACTATGGCTACACCTTC. It codes for CASSQDDGPNYGYTF.

The chain employs TRBV5-1 and TRBJ2-7; the D gene could be TRBD1 or TRBD2 (5 bases each). The length of the CDR3 is 15 residues. The V end lost 1 base, the J end lost 0 bases, and 11 bases lay between the germline ends. Per the germline V gene, CDR1 is SGHRS and CDR2 is YFSETQ. The CDR3 region has the DNA TGCGCCAGCAGCTTGCGGACTGGGACCTCCTACGAGCAGTACTTC. Protein sequence: CASSLRTGTSYEQYF.

The chain employs TRBV15 and TRBJ1-2; D is unresolved. CDR1 and CDR2 (germline): LNHNV, YYDKDF (reference sequence). The CDR3 has 12 residues. V shed 10 bases and J shed 7 bases, with 16 bases lying between them. The DNA of the CDR3 is TGTGCCATCGGCGGGGAGGGCGGTGGCTACACCTTC. Its protein product is CAIGGEGGGYTF.